The count of the clone carrying this TCR beta chain is one. The sample holds other DNA sequences that translate to the same CDR3. Recruitment covered about two dozen US areas and drew participants whose ages spanned roughly 18 to 89 years. Categorization into cohorts depended on clinical history that participants reported. Original analysis: The authors estimated nucleated cell counts from reference gene primer amplification. Profiling relied on immunoSEQ multiplex PCR, and the TCRdb table lists in-frame clones only, not all of them. That table furnishes V, J and clone size, whereas the DNA furnished D and trimming. The data show about 220,000 clones, 80% to 90% seen once. The CDR3 extends over 13 amino acids. The V and J ends lost 4 bases and 1 base respectively, with 7 bases between them. Germline assignment: CDR1 LNHDA and CDR2 SQIVND (reference sequence). This specimen comes from a study of blood T cell repertoires in COVID-19. In the study overall: PBMCs, B-cell-depleted T cells, or T cells provided the cDNA or gDNA that made up the material.

The genes are TRBV19 and TRBJ1-1; D remains ambiguous. The sequence came from a middle-aged woman with acute COVID-19. The sequenced sample was PBMCs or T cells enriched from blood (not recorded which). The CDR3 DNA reads TGTGCCAGTAGTACCCAGTGGAACACTGAAGCTTTCTTT. Its translation: CASSTQWNTEAFF. The variable domain in full, completed from reference TRBV19 and TRBJ1-1, reads DGGITQSPKYLFRKEGQNVTLSCEQNLNHDAMYWYRQDPGQGLRLIYYSQIVNDFQKGDIAEGYSVSREKKESFPLTVTSAQKNPTAFYLCASSTQWNTEAFFGQGTRLTVV.